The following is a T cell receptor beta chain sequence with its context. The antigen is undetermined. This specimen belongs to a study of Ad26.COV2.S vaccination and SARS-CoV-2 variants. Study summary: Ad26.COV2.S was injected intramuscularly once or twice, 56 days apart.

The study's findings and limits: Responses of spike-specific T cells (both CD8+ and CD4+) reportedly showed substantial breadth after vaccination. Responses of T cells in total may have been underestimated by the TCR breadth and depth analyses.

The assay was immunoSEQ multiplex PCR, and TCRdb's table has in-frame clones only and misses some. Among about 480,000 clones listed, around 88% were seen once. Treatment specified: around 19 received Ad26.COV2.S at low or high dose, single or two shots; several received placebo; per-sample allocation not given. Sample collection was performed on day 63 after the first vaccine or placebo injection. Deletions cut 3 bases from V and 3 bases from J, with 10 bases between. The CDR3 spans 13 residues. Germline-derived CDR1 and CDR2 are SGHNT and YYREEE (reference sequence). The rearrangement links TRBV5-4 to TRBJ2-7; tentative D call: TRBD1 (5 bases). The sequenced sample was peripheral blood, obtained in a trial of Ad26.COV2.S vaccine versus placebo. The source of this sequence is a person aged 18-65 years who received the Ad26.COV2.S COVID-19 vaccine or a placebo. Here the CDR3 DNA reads TGTGCCAGCAGCTCGCCTGACAGCTACGAGCAGTACTTC. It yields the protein CASSSPDSYEQYF.